Each of the 27 T cell receptor beta chains below was sequenced from the same sample in a study of OX40 agonist ivuxolimab in advanced cancers. The library was made by the immunoSEQ multiplex PCR assay. TCRdb retrieved this table from immuneACCESS and kept in-frame rearrangements only. Not all clones are present; in checked studies, unresolved V genes account for under half, and no reason is known for the remainder. This sample is represented by approximately 49,000 clones; 65% to 90% of them were singletons. The ten largest clones capture approximately 5.8% of the sample. The sequences come from CD4+ or CD8+ T cells sorted from blood, collected in a trial of the OX40 agonist ivuxolimab. The receptors stem from an adult with an advanced solid tumor such as melanoma, head and neck, liver or kidney cancer.

The chain couples TRBV27 to TRBJ2-2, with unresolved D. CDR3 length: 13 amino acids. From germline, CDR1 is MNHEY and CDR2 SMNVEV (reference sequence). Trimming stripped 4 bases from V and 6 bases from J, with 9 bases between. The CDR3 here is CASSYTRPGELFF. CDR3 coding DNA: TGTGCCAGCAGTTACACGCGTCCCGGGGAGCTGTTTTTT.

This clone was detected once. The chain couples TRBV2 to TRBJ2-3; D remains unclear. This CDR3 comprises 13 residues. With 6 bases removed from V and 2 bases from J, the gap between germline ends came to 9 bases. Germline loops: CDR1 SNHLY, CDR2 FYNNEI. In nucleotides, the CDR3 is TGTGCCAGCAGCTTTAGGGACACAGATACGCAGTATTTT. Translated, it gives CASSFRDTDTQYF.

The CDR3 region has the DNA TGTGCCAGTTCCGGACTAGCTAACATTCAGTACTTC. This translates into CASSGLANIQYF. The chain joins TRBV9 to TRBJ2-4; 8 positions match TRBD2. The V gene's germline CDR1 is SGDLS and CDR2 YYNGEE. This CDR3 contains 12 residues. V lost 8 bases, J lost 7 bases, and 5 bases stayed unmatched.

This clone came up a few times. The V call is TRBV10-2, the J call TRBJ2-1; D not resolved. In germline, CDR1 is WSHSY, CDR2 SAAADI. The CDR3 totals 14 residues. The ends were cut back, 7 bases at V and 3 bases at J, with 13 bases in the middle. CDR3 sequence reads: CASTRGRYYNEQFF. The CDR3 bases are TGCGCCAGCACTAGAGGCCGGTACTACAATGAGCAGTTCTTC.

The genes are TRBV7-9 and TRBJ1-6, with TRBD1 matching 12 bases. This CDR3 comprises 17 residues. V was clipped by 3 bases and J by 14 bases; unmatched bases: 14. From germline, CDR1 is SEHNR and CDR2 FQNEAQ (reference sequence). DNA for the CDR3: TGTGCCAGCAGCTTGGGGACAGGGGGCGAGGTCTACCTTTCCCTCCACTTT. Translation: CASSLGTGGEVYLSLHF.

V and J are TRBV7-9 and TRBJ1-2; 8 bases agree with TRBD1. Germline CDR1 is SEHNR and CDR2 is FQNEAQ (reference sequence). The CDR3 contains 16 residues. With V trimmed by 5 bases and J by 2 bases, 10 bases remained unmatched. CDR3 sequence reads: CASSPTGGTMNYGYTF. CDR3 bases: TGTGCCAGCAGCCCCACAGGGGGGACTATGAACTATGGCTACACCTTC.

This clone was detected a few times. The CDR3 sequence is CASSLERDSNIQYF. In nucleotides, the CDR3 is TGTGCCAGCAGCTTGGAGAGGGACAGCAACATTCAGTACTTC. The genes are TRBV5-6 and TRBJ2-4, with TRBD1 identical over 7 bases. Germline V gene data show CDR1 as SGHDT and CDR2 as YYEEEE. The CDR3 is 14 residues long. V gave up 0 bases and J gave up 7 bases; unmatched junction bases: 4.

The chain couples TRBV5-6 to TRBJ1-1; D gene unclear. This CDR3 is built from 13 residues. Trimming took off 0 bases at V and 1 base at J, with 4 bases between the two ends. Germline V gene data show CDR1 as SGHDT and CDR2 as YYEEEE. DNA of the CDR3: TGTGCCAGCAGCTTGGAACAGAACACTGAAGCTTTCTTT. This encodes CASSLEQNTEAFF.

The chain links TRBV27 to TRBJ1-6; D is perhaps TRBD1 (5 bases). The ends were cut back, 1 base at V and 0 bases at J, with 10 bases in the middle. The CDR3 length is 17 residues. Per the germline V gene, CDR1 is MNHEY and CDR2 is SMNVEV (reference sequence). CDR3 in DNA: TGTGCCAGCAGTTTATTGGGGCCTAGCTCCTATAATTCACCCCTCCACTTT. It encodes CASSLLGPSSYNSPLHF.

Remarks on this clone: The same CDR3 arises from other DNA sequences in this sample as well. The gene calls are TRBV27 and TRBJ1-5; 9 nucleotides line up with TRBD1. The V and J ends lost 3 bases and 6 bases, in that order; junction bases with no gene match: 3. The CDR3 sequence is 14 residues long. The V gene's germline CDR1 is MNHEY and CDR2 SMNVEV (reference sequence). CDR3 amino acids: CASSLDRGSQPQHF. The CDR3 DNA follows: TGTGCCAGCAGTTTGGACAGGGGAAGTCAGCCCCAGCATTTT.

This clone was observed a single time. This chain uses TRBV11-2 with TRBJ1-4; possibly TRBD1 for D (5 bases). The CDR3 is 14 amino acids. Germline V lookup: CDR1 SGHAT, CDR2 FQNNGV. V lost 5 bases and J 1 base, leaving 8 bases between the germline ends. For the CDR3, the DNA is TGTGCCAGCAGCCTGGGGGGAACTAATGAAAAACTGTTTTTT. It yields the protein CASSLGGTNEKLFF.

J is TRBJ1-2 and V is TRBV29-1; 8 nucleotides match TRBD1. The V gene end was trimmed by 0 bases and the J gene end by 3 bases; junction bases not matched to a gene: 12. This CDR3 is 17 amino acids long. Germline values: CDR1 SQVTM, CDR2 ANQGSEA. The CDR3, as DNA: TGCAGCGTTGAAGATCTCGGCAGGGGGCAAGGGGACTATGGCTACACCTTC. Residues: CSVEDLGRGQGDYGYTF.

This chain uses TRBV7-9 with TRBJ1-1; a possible D gene is TRBD1 (5 bases). Germline V gene data show CDR1 as SEHNR and CDR2 as FQNEAQ (reference sequence). V lost 5 bases and J lost 5, with 21 bases in between. The CDR3 has 16 residues. In DNA form, the CDR3 reads TGTGCCAGCAGCCCCCGGCGGGACGGTGGGCGGACTGAAGCTTTCTTT. It translates to CASSPRRDGGRTEAFF. The full variable domain, completed using reference TRBV7-9 and TRBJ1-1, is DTGVSQNPRHKITKRGQNVTFRCDPISEHNRLYWYRQTLGQGPEFLTYFQNEAQLEKSRLLSDRFSAERPKGSFSTLEIQRTEQGDSAMYLCASSPRRDGGRTEAFFGQGTRLTVV.

The V call is TRBV6-5, the J call TRBJ1-1; D unresolved. Trimming took 7 bases from V and 0 from J, leaving 15 bases between them. The CDR3 contains 15 residues. Germline loops: CDR1 MNHEY, CDR2 SVGAGI. This CDR3 reads CASTLGRSMNTEAFF. The DNA of the CDR3 is TGTGCCAGCACCCTCGGCAGGAGCATGAACACTGAAGCTTTCTTT.

The rearrangement uses TRBV27 and TRBJ2-5, with 7 nucleotides matching TRBD2. The CDR3 length is 15 residues. Germline V gives CDR1 MNHEY, CDR2 SMNVEV (reference sequence). J was trimmed by 1 base and V by 3 bases; bases with no gene match: 5. CDR3 nucleotides: TGTGCCAGCAGTTTTGGTGGACTAGTCCAAGAGACCCAGTACTTC. It is translated as CASSFGGLVQETQYF.

The J gene is TRBJ1-4, the V gene TRBV5-6, with 11 bases identical to TRBD1. Unmatched junction bases numbered 9, after V lost 6 bases and J lost 5 bases. This CDR3 region has 16 residues. Germline V gene sequence: CDR1 SGHDT, CDR2 YYEEEE. The CDR3: CASTSGTGGANEKLFF. CDR3 coding DNA: TGTGCCAGCACCTCCGGGACAGGGGGGGCCAATGAAAAACTGTTTTTT.

This clone occurred a few times. The chain links TRBV2 to TRBJ2-2; 9 bases line up with TRBD1. Trimming cost V 6 bases and J 6 bases; bases outside gene matches: 5. Germline V gene lookup returns CDR1 SNHLY and CDR2 FYNNEI. The CDR3 spans 14 residues. CDR3 loop: CASRDRGTAGELFF. CDR3 in DNA: TGTGCCAGCAGGGACAGGGGTACAGCCGGGGAGCTGTTTTTT.

This clone was seen only a few times. The genes are TRBV19 and TRBJ1-5, with D unclear. The CDR3 has 12 residues. Germline V gene lookup returns CDR1 LNHDA and CDR2 SQIVND (reference sequence). V was trimmed by 9 bases and J by 2 bases, leaving 8 bases between them. CDR3 nucleotides: TGTGCCAGCCGATTGGGCAATCAGCCCCAGCATTTT. Its translation: CASRLGNQPQHF.

The chain is built from TRBV27 and TRBJ1-1, with 8 bases identical to TRBD1. The germline gives CDR1 MNHEY, CDR2 SMNVEV (reference sequence). Trimming took 5 bases from V and 1 from J; bases not matched to a gene: 6. The CDR3 has 15 residues. Written as DNA, the CDR3 is TGTGCCAGCAGTCTAGGGACAGGCGCGAACACTGAAGCTTTCTTT. Amino acids: CASSLGTGANTEAFF.

V is TRBV4-1 and J is TRBJ2-2; D remains ambiguous. Per germline, CDR1 MGHRA and CDR2 YSYEKL. The ends were cut back, 0 bases at V and 1 base at J, with 6 bases in the middle. The CDR3 consists of 15 residues. The CDR3 coding sequence is TGCGCCAGCAGCCAAGAGGGGTTGAACACCGGGGAGCTGTTTTTT. This codes for CASSQEGLNTGELFF.

The V call is TRBV7-9, the J call TRBJ2-3; tentatively, D is TRBD1 (5 bases). The germline gives CDR1 SEHNR, CDR2 FQNEAQ (reference sequence). The germline V and J ends were trimmed by 6 bases and 5 bases, with 12 bases remaining between them. The CDR3 is made up of 13 amino acids. CDR3 sequence: CASSSWGEDTQYF. The CDR3 nucleotides are TGTGCCAGCAGTTCATGGGGCGAAGATACGCAGTATTTT.

V and J are TRBV6-6 and TRBJ1-1; the D gene is possibly TRBD1 (5 bases). The V end lost 6 bases, the J end lost 3 bases, and 11 bases lay between the germline ends. From germline, CDR1 is MNHNY and CDR2 SVGAGI (reference sequence). The CDR3 spans 13 residues. The CDR3, as DNA: TGTGCCAGCAGACTGGGGGGTGACACTGAAGCTTTCTTT. It codes for CASRLGGDTEAFF.

The genes are TRBV27 and TRBJ2-3; D is possibly TRBD2 (5 bases). CDR3 length: 16 amino acids. Trimming took 5 bases from V and 2 from J, leaving 17 bases between them. The germline V gene has CDR1 MNHEY and CDR2 SMNVEV (reference sequence). CDR3 region: CASSASAGDYTDTQYF. DNA for the CDR3: TGTGCCAGCAGTGCATCGGCCGGGGATTACACAGATACGCAGTATTTT.

The chain carries TRBV7-6 and TRBJ2-1; tentative D call: TRBD2 (6 bases). Germline-derived CDR1 and CDR2 are SGHVS and FNYEAQ. This CDR3 is 14 amino acids long. V shed 1 base and J shed 6 bases, with 10 bases lying between them. CDR3 bases: TGTGCCAGCAGCTTAGGACTAGTCGTCAATGAGCAGTTCTTC. Amino acids: CASSLGLVVNEQFF.

This chain connects TRBV6-5 to TRBJ2-2; the D is unclear. Germline values: CDR1 MNHEY, CDR2 SVGAGI. The CDR3 extends over 14 amino acids. V was clipped by 2 bases and J by 4 bases, with 8 bases between them. CDR3 sequence: CASSYGEGTGELFF. CDR3 nucleotides: TGTGCCAGCAGTTACGGTGAAGGCACCGGGGAGCTGTTTTTT.

This clone was observed a single time. The chain couples TRBV7-9 to TRBJ2-7, with 13 bases identical to TRBD2. There are 16 residues in the CDR3. J was trimmed by 5 bases and V by 3 bases; bases with no gene match: 7. Germline values: CDR1 SEHNR, CDR2 FQNEAQ (reference sequence). CDR3: CASSFWTSGSLHEQYF. CDR3 DNA sequence: TGTGCCAGCAGCTTCTGGACTAGCGGGAGTCTCCACGAGCAGTACTTC.

This chain connects TRBV28 to TRBJ1-3; maybe TRBD1 (5 bases). V was trimmed by 4 bases and J by 0 bases, leaving 16 bases between them. Germline V lookup: CDR1 MDHEN, CDR2 SYDVKM. The CDR3 is 17 residues long. CDR3 in amino acids: CASSSGRDSFSGNTIYF. The DNA of the CDR3 is TGTGCCAGCAGTTCCGGCAGGGATTCTTTCTCTGGAAACACCATATATTTT.